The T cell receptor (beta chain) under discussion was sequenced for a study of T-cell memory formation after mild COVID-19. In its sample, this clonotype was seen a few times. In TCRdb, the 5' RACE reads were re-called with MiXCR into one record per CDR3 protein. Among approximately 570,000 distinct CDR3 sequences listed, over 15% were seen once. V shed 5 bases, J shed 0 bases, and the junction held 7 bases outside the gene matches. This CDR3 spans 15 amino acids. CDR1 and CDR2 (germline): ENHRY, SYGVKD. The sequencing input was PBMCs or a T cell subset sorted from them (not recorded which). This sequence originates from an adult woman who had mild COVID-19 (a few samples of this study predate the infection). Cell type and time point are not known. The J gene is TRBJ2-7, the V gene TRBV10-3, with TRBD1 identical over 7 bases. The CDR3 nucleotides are TGTGCCATCAGTAAGGGACAGATGAGCTCCTACGAGCAGTACTTC. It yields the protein CAISKGQMSSYEQYF.